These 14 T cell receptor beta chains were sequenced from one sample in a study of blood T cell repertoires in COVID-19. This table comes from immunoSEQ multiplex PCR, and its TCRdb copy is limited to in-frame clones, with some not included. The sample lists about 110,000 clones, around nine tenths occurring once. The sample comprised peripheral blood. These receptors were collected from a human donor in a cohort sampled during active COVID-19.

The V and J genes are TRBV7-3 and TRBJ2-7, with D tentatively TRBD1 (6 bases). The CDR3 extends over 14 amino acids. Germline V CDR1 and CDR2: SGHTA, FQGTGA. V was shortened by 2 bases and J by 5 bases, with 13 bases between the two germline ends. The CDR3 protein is CASSLRTSGDEQYF. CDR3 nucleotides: TGTGCCAGCAGCTTACGGACATCAGGGGACGAGCAGTACTTC.

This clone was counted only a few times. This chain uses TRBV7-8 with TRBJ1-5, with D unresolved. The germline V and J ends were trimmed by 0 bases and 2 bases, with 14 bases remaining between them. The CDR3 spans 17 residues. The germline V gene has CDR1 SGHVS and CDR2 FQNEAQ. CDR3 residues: CASSLARRGQGNQPQHF. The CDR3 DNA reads TGTGCCAGCAGCTTAGCGCGGAGAGGGCAGGGCAATCAGCCCCAGCATTTT. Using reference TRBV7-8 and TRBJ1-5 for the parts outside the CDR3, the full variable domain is GAGVSQSPRYKVAKRGQDVALRCDPISGHVSLFWYQQALGQGPEFLTYFQNEAQLDKSGLPSDRFFAERPEGSVSTLKIQRTQQEDSAVYLCASSLARRGQGNQPQHFGDGTRLSIL.

CDR3 sequence (DNA): TGTGCCAGCAGCCCGCCCGGGACTACCCTTATTGGGCAGTTCTTC. Its protein product is CASSPPGTTLIGQFF. This chain joins TRBV14 and TRBJ2-1, with TRBD2 matching over 7 bases. CDR1 and CDR2 from the germline V gene are SGHDN and FVKESK. V trimming: 4 bases; J trimming: 12 bases; junction bases outside the gene matches: 15. CDR3 length: 15 amino acids.

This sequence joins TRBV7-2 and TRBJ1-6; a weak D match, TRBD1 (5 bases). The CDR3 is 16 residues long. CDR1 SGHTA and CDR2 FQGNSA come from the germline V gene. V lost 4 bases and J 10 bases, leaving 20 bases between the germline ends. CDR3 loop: CASSSGGTALWSPLHF. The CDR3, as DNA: TGTGCCAGCAGCTCAGGAGGGACCGCCCTCTGGTCACCCCTCCACTTT.

For the CDR3, the DNA is TGTGCCAGCAGCCAGCGGCTCCAAGAGACCCAGTACTTC. It translates to CASSQRLQETQYF. J is TRBJ2-5 and V is TRBV14; D remains unclear. This CDR3 is 13 amino acids long. Trimming stripped 3 bases from V and 1 base from J, with 6 bases between. CDR1 and CDR2 (germline): SGHDN, FVKESK.

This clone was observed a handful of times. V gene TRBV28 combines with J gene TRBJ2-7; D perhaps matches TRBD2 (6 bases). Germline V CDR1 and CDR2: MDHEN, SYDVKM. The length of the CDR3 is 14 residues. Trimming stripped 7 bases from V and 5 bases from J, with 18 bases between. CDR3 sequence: CASTSDLRRDEQYF. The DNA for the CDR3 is TGTGCCAGCACCTCAGACCTGCGGAGGGACGAGCAGTACTTC.

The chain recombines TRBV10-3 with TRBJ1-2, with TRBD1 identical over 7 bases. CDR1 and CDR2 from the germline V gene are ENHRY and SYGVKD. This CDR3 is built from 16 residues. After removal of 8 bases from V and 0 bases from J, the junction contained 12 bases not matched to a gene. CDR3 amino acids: CAIESRGPKSNYGYTF. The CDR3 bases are TGTGCCATCGAGTCGAGGGGGCCGAAATCTAACTATGGCTACACCTTC.

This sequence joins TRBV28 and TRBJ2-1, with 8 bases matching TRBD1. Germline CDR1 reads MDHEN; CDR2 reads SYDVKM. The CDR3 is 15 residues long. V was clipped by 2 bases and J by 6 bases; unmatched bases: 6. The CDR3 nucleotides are TGTGCCAGCAGTTTACAGGGACAGGCAGTCAATGAGCAGTTCTTC. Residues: CASSLQGQAVNEQFF.

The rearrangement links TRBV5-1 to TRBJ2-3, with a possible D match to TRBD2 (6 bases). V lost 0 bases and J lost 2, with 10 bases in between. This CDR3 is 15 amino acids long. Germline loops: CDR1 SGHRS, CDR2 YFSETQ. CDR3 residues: CASSLVAGFTDTQYF. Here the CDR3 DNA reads TGCGCCAGCAGCTTGGTGGCGGGGTTCACAGATACGCAGTATTTT. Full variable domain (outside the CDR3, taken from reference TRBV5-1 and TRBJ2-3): KAGVTQTPRYLIKTRGQQVTLSCSPISGHRSVSWYQQTPGQGLQFLFEYFSETQRNKGNFPGRFSGRQFSNSRSEMNVSTLELGDSALYLCASSLVAGFTDTQYFGPGTRLTVL.

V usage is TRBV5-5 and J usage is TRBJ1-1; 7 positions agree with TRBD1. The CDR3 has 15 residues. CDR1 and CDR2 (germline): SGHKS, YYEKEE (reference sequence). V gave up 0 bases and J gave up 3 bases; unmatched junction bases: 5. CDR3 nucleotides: TGTGCCAGCAGCTTGGTGCCCACAGGGGACACTGAAGCTTTCTTT. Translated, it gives CASSLVPTGDTEAFF.

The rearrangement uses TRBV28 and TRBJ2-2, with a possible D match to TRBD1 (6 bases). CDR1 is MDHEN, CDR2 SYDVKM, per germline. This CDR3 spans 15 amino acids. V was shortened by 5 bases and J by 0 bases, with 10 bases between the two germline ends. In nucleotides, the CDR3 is TGTGCCAGCAGTAAACAGGGCGCGAACACCGGGGAGCTGTTTTTT. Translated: CASSKQGANTGELFF. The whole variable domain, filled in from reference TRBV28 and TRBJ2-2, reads DVKVTQSSRYLVKRTGEKVFLECVQDMDHENMFWYRQDPGLGLRLIYFSYDVKMKEKGDIPEGYSVSREKKERFSLILESASTNQTSMYLCASSKQGANTGELFFGEGSRLTVL.

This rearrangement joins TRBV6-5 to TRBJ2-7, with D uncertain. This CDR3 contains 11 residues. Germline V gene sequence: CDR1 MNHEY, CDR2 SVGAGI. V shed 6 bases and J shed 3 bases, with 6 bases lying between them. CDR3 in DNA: TGTGCCAGCAGCGGTAACTACGAGCAGTACTTC. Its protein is CASSGNYEQYF.

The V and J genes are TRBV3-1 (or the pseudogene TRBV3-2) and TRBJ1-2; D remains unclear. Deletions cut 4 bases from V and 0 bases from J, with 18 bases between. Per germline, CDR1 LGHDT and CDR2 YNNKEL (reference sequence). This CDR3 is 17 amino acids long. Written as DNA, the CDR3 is TGTGCCAGCAGCCGGAATTCCGGGTCCGCTTCTAACTATGGCTACACCTTC. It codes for CASSRNSGSASNYGYTF.

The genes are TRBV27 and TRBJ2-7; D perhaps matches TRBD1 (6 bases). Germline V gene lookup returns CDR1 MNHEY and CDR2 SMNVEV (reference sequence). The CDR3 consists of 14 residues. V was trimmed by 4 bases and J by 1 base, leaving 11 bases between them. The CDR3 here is CASSSSGASYEQYF. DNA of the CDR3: TGTGCCAGCAGTTCATCAGGGGCTTCCTACGAGCAGTACTTC.